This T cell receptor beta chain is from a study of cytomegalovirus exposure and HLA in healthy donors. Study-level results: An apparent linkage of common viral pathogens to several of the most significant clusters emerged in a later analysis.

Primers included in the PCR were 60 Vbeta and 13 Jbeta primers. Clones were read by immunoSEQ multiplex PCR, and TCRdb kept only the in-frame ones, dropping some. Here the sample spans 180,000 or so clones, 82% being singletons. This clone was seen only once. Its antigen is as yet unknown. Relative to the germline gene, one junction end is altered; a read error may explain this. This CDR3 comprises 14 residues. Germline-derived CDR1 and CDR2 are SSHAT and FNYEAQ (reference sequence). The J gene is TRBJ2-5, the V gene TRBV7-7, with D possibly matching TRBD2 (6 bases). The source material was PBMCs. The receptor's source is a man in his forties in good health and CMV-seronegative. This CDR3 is CASTLSPEGETQYF. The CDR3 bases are TGTGCTAGCACCCTGTCCCCGGAGGGAGAGACCCAGTACTTC.